The T cell receptor (beta chain) described here comes from a study of blood T cell repertoires in COVID-19. Across the whole study: COVID-19 samples, acute and convalescent, were from the United States, Italy and Spain. T cells, B-cell-depleted T cells, or PBMCs provided the cDNA or gDNA that served as material.

Source study methods: Estimates of nucleated cell counts were drawn from the amplification of reference gene primers. Method: immunoSEQ multiplex PCR; TCRdb's copy keeps in-frame clones and lacks some. That table gives V, J and clone size, and the DNA gave D and trimming. The sample lists 150,000 to 200,000 clones; 85% were seen once. The CDR3 runs to 15 residues. Germline CDR1 MNHNY, CDR2 SVGAGI (reference sequence). V was pared by 2 bases and J by 2 bases, with 9 bases between. The sample was peripheral blood. The chain carries TRBV6-6 and TRBJ1-4, with D unresolved. This receptor was identified in a human donor with acute or convalescent COVID-19. The donor label of this sample is uncertain. This CDR3 reads CASSYRAGTNEKLFF. The CDR3, as DNA: TGTGCCAGCAGTTACCGGGCGGGTACTAATGAAAAACTGTTTTTT.